The following is a T cell receptor beta chain sequence with its context. This entry comes from a study of blood T cell repertoires in COVID-19. Trimming cost V 4 bases and J 2 bases, with 11 bases left between them. CDR1 LGHDT and CDR2 YNNKEL come from the germline V gene (reference sequence). This CDR3 region has 14 residues. The data were produced by immunoSEQ multiplex PCR, yet TCRdb's version contains in-frame clones alone and is incomplete. The sample includes about 200,000 clones, more than 70% seen only once; the top ten take approximately 8%. This rearrangement joins TRBV3-1 (or the pseudogene TRBV3-2) to TRBJ1-2; possibly TRBD1 for D (6 bases). Sequenced material: PBMCs or T cells enriched from blood (not recorded which). This TCR was recovered from a woman younger than 35 who had recovered from COVID-19. CDR3 sequence (DNA): TGTGCCAGCAGCCTGTCAGGGGCGAACTATGGCTACACCTTC. It encodes CASSLSGANYGYTF.